The present entry profiles one T cell receptor beta chain with its context. This entry belongs to a study of blood T cell repertoires in COVID-19. Study information: Donors in the United States, Italy and Spain gave samples during acute or convalescent COVID-19. T cells, B-cell-depleted T cells, or PBMCs provided the cDNA or gDNA that served as material.

The CDR3 consists of 14 residues. V was pared by 3 bases and J by 7 bases, with 3 bases of the junction left unmatched. Per the germline V gene, CDR1 is KGHSH and CDR2 is LQKENI. As handled by the study authors: Researchers report that nucleated cell counts were estimated from reference gene primer amplification. The table came from immunoSEQ multiplex PCR; TCRdb's copy has only in-frame clones and leaves some out. Clonal size and the V and J genes are those of that table, whereas D and trimming came from the DNA. The repertoire holds 130,000 or so clones, around 84% seen once, with approximately 18% in the top ten.

V and J are TRBV18 and TRBJ1-6; TRBD1 aligns across 7 bases. This TCR derives from an elderly woman with acute or convalescent COVID-19. The sequencing input was peripheral blood. The CDR3: CASSPGQLNSPLHF. The CDR3 nucleotides are TGTGCCAGCTCACCGGGACAGTTAAATTCACCCCTCCACTTT.